The 18 T cell receptor beta chains reported below all come from one sample, sequenced in a study of blood T cell repertoires in COVID-19. Using immunoSEQ multiplex PCR, the repertoire was profiled, and TCRdb retains in-frame clones only, with some absent. The sample carries about 68,000 clones, roughly nine tenths recorded once. The specimen sequenced was peripheral blood. The receptor source for this set is a man in his forties or fifties with COVID-19, enrolled during active disease.

The chain carries TRBV18 and TRBJ2-7; TRBD2 matches 9 bases. The CDR3 runs to 15 residues. Unmatched junction bases numbered 1, after V lost 0 bases and J lost 1 base. Germline CDR1 and CDR2: KGHSH and LQKENI. The CDR3 DNA reads as TGTGCCAGCTCACCACCGGCGGGGGGGTCCTACGAGCAGTACTTC. Amino acids: CASSPPAGGSYEQYF.

The V gene is TRBV5-1, the J gene TRBJ2-3; D uncertain. CDR1 SGHRS and CDR2 YFSETQ come from the germline V gene. V gave up 0 bases and J gave up 4 bases, with 12 bases separating them. CDR3 length: 15 amino acids. DNA of the CDR3: TGCGCCAGCAGCTTGGCCGCTGCAGTCCCAGATACGCAGTATTTT. Its protein product is CASSLAAAVPDTQYF.

V and J are TRBV9 and TRBJ1-2; D remains unclear. Trimming removed 0 bases at V and 2 bases at J, with 8 bases between. There are 14 residues in the CDR3. Germline CDR1 is SGDLS and CDR2 is YYNGEE. The CDR3, as DNA: TGTGCCAGCAGCGTAGGGCAGGCAAACTATGGCTACACCTTC. Translated, it gives CASSVGQANYGYTF.

This chain links TRBV5-1 with TRBJ1-3, with unresolved D. Trimming stripped 0 bases from V and 0 bases from J, with 4 bases between. Germline-derived CDR1 and CDR2 are SGHRS and YFSETQ. This CDR3 is 14 amino acids long. DNA of the CDR3: TGCGCCAGCAGCTTGGCTACCTCTGGAAACACCATATATTTT. This translates into CASSLATSGNTIYF. Combining the CDR3 with reference TRBV5-1 and TRBJ1-3 gives the whole variable domain KAGVTQTPRYLIKTRGQQVTLSCSPISGHRSVSWYQQTPGQGLQFLFEYFSETQRNKGNFPGRFSGRQFSNSRSEMNVSTLELGDSALYLCASSLATSGNTIYFGEGSWLTVV.

The V gene is TRBV5-1, the J gene TRBJ2-7, with D tentatively TRBD2 (5 bases). Trimming cost V 3 bases and J 7 bases, with 11 bases left between them. The CDR3 contains 12 residues. From germline, CDR1 is SGHRS and CDR2 YFSETQ. CDR3 region: CASSSEGPEQYF. The CDR3 nucleotides are TGCGCCAGCAGCTCCGAGGGTCCAGAGCAGTACTTC.

This CDR3 is CASSSERGRYSPLHF. In DNA, the CDR3 is TGTGCCAGCAGCTCAGAAAGGGGGCGGTATTCACCCCTCCACTTT. The chain recombines TRBV5-4 with TRBJ1-6, with 7 positions matching TRBD1. The V segment lost 3 bases and the J segment 8 bases; nucleotides outside the gene matches: 8. The CDR3 runs 15 residues. Per germline, CDR1 SGHNT and CDR2 YYREEE (reference sequence).

The chain recombines TRBV18 with TRBJ1-6, with TRBD1 as a possible D gene (5 bases). The CDR3 is 14 residues long. V lost 3 bases, J lost 9 bases, and 12 bases lay in between. CDR1 KGHSH and CDR2 LQKENI come from the germline V gene. Written as DNA, the CDR3 is TGTGCCAGCTCACCTACAGGCGATCTTTCACCCCTCCACTTT. Its protein product is CASSPTGDLSPLHF.

This chain connects TRBV19 to TRBJ1-2, with D hard to call. The V end was cut by 1 base, the J end by 6 bases, with 15 bases between. Per germline, CDR1 LNHDA and CDR2 SQIVND (reference sequence). CDR3 length: 15 residues. The CDR3 protein is CASSIGGNMLNGYTF. CDR3 DNA sequence: TGTGCCAGTAGTATAGGCGGGAACATGCTCAATGGCTACACCTTC. Looking up the rest from reference TRBV19 and TRBJ1-2 gives the full variable domain: DGGITQSPKYLFRKEGQNVTLSCEQNLNHDAMYWYRQDPGQGLRLIYYSQIVNDFQKGDIAEGYSVSREKKESFPLTVTSAQKNPTAFYLCASSIGGNMLNGYTFGSGTRLTVV.

V and J are TRBV2 and TRBJ2-3; D unresolved. This CDR3 contains 14 residues. Trimming cost V 0 bases and J 4 bases, with 8 bases left between them. CDR1 SNHLY and CDR2 FYNNEI come from the germline V gene. The chain's CDR3 is CASSEALLSDTQYF. CDR3 DNA sequence: TGTGCCAGCAGTGAAGCCCTCCTCTCAGATACGCAGTATTTT. Looking up the rest from reference TRBV2 and TRBJ2-3 gives the full variable domain: EPEVTQTPSHQVTQMGQEVILRCVPISNHLYFYWYRQILGQKVEFLVSFYNNEISEKSEIFDDQFSVERPDGSNFTLKIRSTKLEDSAMYFCASSEALLSDTQYFGPGTRLTVL.

Only a few counts were recorded for this clone. V gene TRBV4-1 combines with J gene TRBJ2-1, with D maybe TRBD2 (6 bases). Germline V gene lookup returns CDR1 MGHRA and CDR2 YSYEKL. This CDR3 has 17 amino acids. The V gene lost 0 bases and the J gene lost 0 bases, with 12 bases spanning the gap. The CDR3 nucleotides are TGCGCCAGCAGCCAAGAACCCTCGGGGGTCTCCTACAATGAGCAGTTCTTC. Translating gives CASSQEPSGVSYNEQFF.

The chain joins TRBV2 to TRBJ2-5, with a tentative D call TRBD1 (5 bases). The V end was cut by 4 bases, the J end by 6 bases, with 15 bases between. Germline lookup yields CDR1 SNHLY and CDR2 FYNNEI. There are 14 residues in the CDR3. Here the CDR3 reads CASSGSRAIQTQYF. The CDR3 DNA sequence: TGTGCCAGCAGTGGGAGCAGGGCTATACAGACCCAGTACTTC.

The DNA for the CDR3 is TGTGCCAGCAGCCCCCTGGGGCGGGGGAGCACAGATACGCAGTATTTT. Its translation is CASSPLGRGSTDTQYF. V is TRBV5-6 and J is TRBJ2-3, with TRBD2 matching 7 bases. The CDR3 consists of 16 residues. V dropped 4 bases and J dropped 0; count of bases not matched to a gene: 8. Per germline, CDR1 SGHDT and CDR2 YYEEEE.

The gene calls are TRBV4-1 and TRBJ2-1; 10 bases fit TRBD2. The CDR3 spans 16 residues. V shed 1 base and J 10 bases; nucleotides not matched to a gene: 10. Germline V gives CDR1 MGHRA, CDR2 YSYEKL. CDR3 DNA: TGCGCCAGCAGCCAAGGCAGCCAAGCGGGGGGGCCCGAGCAGTTCTTC. Translation gives CASSQGSQAGGPEQFF.

This chain joins TRBV7-3 and TRBJ2-5; TRBD1 might be the D (6 bases). The CDR3 loop spans 15 amino acids. Germline CDR1 is SGHTA and CDR2 is FQGTGA. The germline V and J ends were trimmed by 3 bases and 0 bases, with 11 bases remaining between them. The CDR3 loop is CASSLGAGDQETQYF. DNA of the CDR3: TGTGCCAGCAGCTTGGGGGCCGGTGACCAAGAGACCCAGTACTTC.

This rearrangement joins TRBV21-1 to TRBJ2-5; the table's D call TRBD2 went unverified against the DNA. TRBV21-1 is assigned pseudogene status. CDR3 length: 16 residues. The CDR3: CASSNCLAGVPETQYF. The DNA for the CDR3 is TGTGCCAGCAGCAATTGCCTAGCGGGGGTACCTGAGACCCAGTACTTC.

The chain joins TRBV19 to TRBJ2-7; 10 nucleotides line up with TRBD1. V was clipped by 6 bases and J by 5 bases; unmatched bases: 7. CDR1 and CDR2 (germline): LNHDA, SQIVND (reference sequence). The CDR3 sequence is 14 residues long. The chain's CDR3 is CASRGQGRGDEQYF. DNA of the CDR3: TGTGCCAGTAGGGGACAGGGGAGAGGCGACGAGCAGTACTTC.

J is TRBJ2-1 and V is TRBV5-6; 10 positions match TRBD2. Trimming cost V 4 bases and J 10 bases; bases outside gene matches: 11. The CDR3 spans 15 residues. Germline CDR1 SGHDT, CDR2 YYEEEE. Written as DNA, the CDR3 is TGTGCCAGCAGCGACTTTGGACTAGCGGACGAAGAGCAGTTCTTC. Translating gives CASSDFGLADEEQFF.

V and J are TRBV2 and TRBJ1-3, with 8 bases matching TRBD1. Looked up from germline, CDR1 is SNHLY and CDR2 is FYNNEI. The CDR3 is made up of 14 amino acids. The V segment lost 8 bases and the J segment 2 bases; nucleotides outside the gene matches: 5. Here the CDR3 DNA reads TGTGCCAGCCGAGGACAGGGAGCTGGAAACACCATATATTTT. Translated: CASRGQGAGNTIYF.